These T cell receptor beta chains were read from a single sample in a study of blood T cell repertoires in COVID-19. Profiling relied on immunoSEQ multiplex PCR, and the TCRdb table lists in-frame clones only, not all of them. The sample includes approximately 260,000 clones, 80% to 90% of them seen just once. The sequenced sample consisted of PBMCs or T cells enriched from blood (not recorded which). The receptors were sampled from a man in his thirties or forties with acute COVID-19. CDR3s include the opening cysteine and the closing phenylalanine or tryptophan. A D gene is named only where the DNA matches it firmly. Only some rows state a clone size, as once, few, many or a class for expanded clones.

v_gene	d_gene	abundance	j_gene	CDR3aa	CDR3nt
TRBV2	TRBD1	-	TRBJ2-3	CASDRDIADTQYF	TGTGCCAGTGACAGGGATATAGCAGATACGCAGTATTTT
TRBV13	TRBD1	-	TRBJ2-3	CASSSQDRGQQYF	TGTGCCAGCAGCTCGCAGGACAGGGGGCAGCAGTATTTT
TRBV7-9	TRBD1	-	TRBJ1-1	CASSLGHRGVWTEAFF	TGTGCCAGCAGCTTGGGCCACAGGGGAGTGTGGACTGAAGCTTTCTTT
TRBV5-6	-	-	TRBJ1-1	CASSPSVNTEAFF	TGTGCCAGCAGCCCGTCGGTGAACACTGAAGCTTTCTTT
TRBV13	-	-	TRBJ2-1	CASSLPGTYLYNEQFF	TGTGCCAGCAGCCTACCCGGGACTTACCTTTACAATGAGCAGTTCTTC
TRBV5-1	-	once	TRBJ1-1	CASRQGFYMNTEAFF	TGCGCCAGCAGACAGGGTTTCTACATGAACACTGAAGCTTTCTTT
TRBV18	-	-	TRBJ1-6	CASSPYGTPVSPLHF	TGTGCCAGCTCACCGTATGGGACACCGGTTTCGCCCCTCCACTTT
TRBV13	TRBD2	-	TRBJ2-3	CASSLDTRLAGGSIDTQYF	TGTGCCAGCAGCTTAGACACTCGACTAGCGGGAGGCTCCATAGATACGCAGTATTTT
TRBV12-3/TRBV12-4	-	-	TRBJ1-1	CASSFARKAFF	TGTGCCAGCAGTTTTGCTAGGAAAGCTTTCTTT
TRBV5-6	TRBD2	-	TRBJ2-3	CASSLGSGRAFEDTQYF	TGTGCCAGCAGCCTTGGGAGCGGGAGGGCCTTTGAAGATACGCAGTATTTT
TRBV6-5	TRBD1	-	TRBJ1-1	CASSWTGGSNGAFF	TGTGCCAGCAGCTGGACAGGGGGGAGTAATGGAGCTTTCTTT
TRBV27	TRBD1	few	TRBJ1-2	CASTGGYGYTF	TGTGCCAGCACAGGGGGCTATGGCTACACCTTC
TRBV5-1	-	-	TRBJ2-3	CASSSLGILPDTQYF	TGTGCCAGCAGCTCCCTAGGCATTTTGCCAGATACGCAGTATTTT
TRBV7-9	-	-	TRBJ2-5	CASIGTSPETQYF	TGTGCCAGCATCGGGACTTCTCCGGAGACCCAGTACTTC
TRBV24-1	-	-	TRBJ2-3	CATRDPKRSTDTQYF	TGTGCCACCAGAGATCCCAAGCGCAGCACAGATACGCAGTATTTT
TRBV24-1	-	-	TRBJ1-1	CATSGIGGVTEAFF	TGTGCCACGAGTGGTATAGGGGGAGTCACTGAAGCTTTCTTT
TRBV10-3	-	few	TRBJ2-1	CAISGAGLDNEQFF	TGTGCCATCAGTGGTGCGGGCCTAGACAATGAGCAGTTCTTC
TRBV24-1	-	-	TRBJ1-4	CATFFNPRSGVPEKLFF	TGTGCCACCTTTTTTAACCCGCGGAGTGGTGTACCTGAAAAACTGTTTTTT
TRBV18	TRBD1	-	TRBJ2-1	CASSQDRVGNEQFF	TGTGCCAGCTCACAGGACAGGGTGGGGAATGAGCAGTTCTTC
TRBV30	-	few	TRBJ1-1	CAWSVRGFGREWNTEAFF	TGTGCCTGGAGTGTACGGGGGTTCGGCAGGGAGTGGAACACTGAAGCTTTCTTT
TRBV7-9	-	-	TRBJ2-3	CASSPRITGIDTQYF	TGTGCCAGCAGCCCGAGAATAACAGGGATAGATACGCAGTATTTT
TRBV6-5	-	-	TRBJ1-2	CASRSGDYGYTF	TGTGCCAGCAGGTCGGGGGATTATGGCTACACCTTC
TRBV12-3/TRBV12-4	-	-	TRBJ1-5	CASSLQGNQPQHF	TGTGCCAGCAGTTTACAGGGCAATCAGCCCCAGCATTTT
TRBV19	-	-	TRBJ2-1	CASSIGLDTLNEQFF	TGTGCCAGTAGTATAGGGCTGGACACCCTCAATGAGCAGTTCTTC
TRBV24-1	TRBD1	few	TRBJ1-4	CATSDSGQGEEKLFF	TGTGCCACCAGTGACTCGGGACAGGGAGAGGAAAAACTGTTTTTT
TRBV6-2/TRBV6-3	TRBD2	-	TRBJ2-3	CASSGLGISSTDTQYF	TGTGCCAGCAGTGGACTAGGGATTTCTAGCACAGATACGCAGTATTTT
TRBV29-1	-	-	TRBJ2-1	CSVVFVSSYNEQFF	TGCAGCGTTGTTTTCGTTTCCTCCTACAATGAGCAGTTCTTC
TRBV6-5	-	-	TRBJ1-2	CASSQDRAYNYGYTF	TGTGCCAGCAGTCAGGACAGAGCATATAACTATGGCTACACCTTC
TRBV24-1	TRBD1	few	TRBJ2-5	CATSDPGGGRETQYF	TGTGCCACCAGTGATCCAGGGGGCGGGCGGGAGACCCAGTACTTC
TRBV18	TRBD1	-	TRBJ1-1	CASSPRQGAGTEAFF	TGTGCCAGCTCACCGAGGCAGGGGGCAGGGACTGAAGCTTTCTTT
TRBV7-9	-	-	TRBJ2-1	CASSPFDEQFF	TGTGCCAGCAGCCCCTTCGATGAGCAGTTCTTC
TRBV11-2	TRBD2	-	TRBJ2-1	CASSPRPSGRSDEQFF	TGTGCCAGCAGCCCGAGGCCTAGCGGGAGGTCCGATGAGCAGTTCTTC
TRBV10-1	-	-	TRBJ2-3	CASSDPGTQYF	TGCGCCAGCAGTGACCCGGGGACGCAGTATTTT
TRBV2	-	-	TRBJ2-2	CASRGFNTGELFF	TGTGCCAGCAGGGGCTTTAACACCGGGGAGCTGTTTTTT
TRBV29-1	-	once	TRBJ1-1	CSVDSMGQNTEAFF	TGCAGCGTTGATTCTATGGGACAGAACACTGAAGCTTTCTTT
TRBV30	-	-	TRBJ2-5	CAWSAQFDQETQYF	TGTGCCTGGAGTGCCCAATTTGACCAAGAGACCCAGTACTTC
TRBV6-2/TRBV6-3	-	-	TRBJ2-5	CASSYDPVQETQYF	TGTGCCAGCAGTTACGATCCGGTCCAAGAGACCCAGTACTTC
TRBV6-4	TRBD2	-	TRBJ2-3	CASSPLSGGTDTQYF	TGTGCCAGCAGTCCTCTGAGCGGGGGGACAGATACGCAGTATTTT
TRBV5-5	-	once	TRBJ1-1	CASATRTEAFF	TGTGCCAGCGCGACACGGACTGAAGCTTTCTTT
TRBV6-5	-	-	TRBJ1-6	CASTTQAIYNSPLHF	TGTGCCAGCACTACACAGGCCATCTATAATTCACCCCTCCACTTT
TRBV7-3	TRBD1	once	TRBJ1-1	CASSHGQGRRTEAFF	TGTGCCAGCAGCCATGGACAGGGCCGGAGGACTGAAGCTTTCTTT
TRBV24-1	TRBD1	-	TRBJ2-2	CATSGQGRLFDTGELFF	TGTGCCACCAGCGGACAGGGGCGACTATTCGACACCGGGGAGCTGTTTTTT
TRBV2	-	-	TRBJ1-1	CASSDGGQRTEAFF	TGTGCCAGCAGTGACGGGGGGCAAAGGACTGAAGCTTTCTTT
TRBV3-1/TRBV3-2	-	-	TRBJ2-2	CASSPLASFNTGELFF	TGTGCCAGCAGCCCACTCGCGAGTTTCAACACCGGGGAGCTGTTTTTT
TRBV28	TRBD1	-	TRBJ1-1	CASSVTRQGADTEAFF	TGTGCCAGCAGTGTCACAAGACAGGGGGCAGACACTGAAGCTTTCTTT
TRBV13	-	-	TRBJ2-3	CASSPRGVLNTDTQYF	TGTGCCAGCAGCCCTCGGGGAGTTCTGAACACAGATACGCAGTATTTT
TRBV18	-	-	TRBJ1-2	CASSPNVPRANYGYTF	TGTGCCAGCTCACCAAATGTACCACGGGCTAACTATGGCTACACCTTC
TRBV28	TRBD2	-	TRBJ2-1	CASTETSGSSYNEQFF	TGTGCCAGCACCGAGACTAGCGGAAGCTCCTACAATGAGCAGTTCTTC
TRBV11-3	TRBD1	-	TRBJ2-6	CASSLTARQGTGANVLTF	TGTGCCAGCAGCCTAACCGCGAGACAGGGGACCGGGGCCAACGTCCTGACTTTC
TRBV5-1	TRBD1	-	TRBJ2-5	CASIPTGEDQETQYF	TGTGCCAGCATCCCGACAGGGGAAGACCAAGAGACCCAGTACTTC
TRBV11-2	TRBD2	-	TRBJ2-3	CASSLASGTTDTQYF	TGTGCCAGCAGCTTAGCTAGCGGCACCACAGATACGCAGTATTTT